This entry features one T cell receptor beta chain sequence. These data originate in a study of blood T cell repertoires in COVID-19. Turning to the study itself: The cDNA or gDNA used as material had been derived from T cells, B-cell-depleted T cells, or PBMCs.

In the authors' methods: Nucleated cell number was recorded as an estimate derived from reference gene primer amplification. Here immunoSEQ multiplex PCR was the method, and the copy in TCRdb shows in-frame clones only, minus some. Clone size and the V and J calls come from that table; the DNA yielded D and trimming. The sample contains about 55,000 clones, approximately 85% of which appear only once. The source material was peripheral blood. The sequence was obtained from a human donor in a cohort sampled during active COVID-19.

The CDR3 spells CATSDGQGVYGYTF. The CDR3 region has the DNA TGTGCCACCAGTGATGGACAGGGGGTCTATGGCTACACCTTC. The chain joins TRBV24-1 to TRBJ1-2; 10 nucleotides line up with TRBD1. Germline CDR1 KGHDR, CDR2 SFDVKD. The CDR3 runs 14 residues. The V gene end was trimmed by 3 bases and the J gene end by 4 bases; junction bases not matched to a gene: 1.